This T cell receptor (beta chain) appears in the sequencing data of a study of immune evolution from preneoplasia to lung adenocarcinoma. The repertoire was sequenced with immunoSEQ multiplex PCR; TCRdb's copy has only in-frame clones and lacks some. The sample includes roughly 35,000 clones, 74% of them seen just once. Worth noting for this clone: Its antigen is still unknown.

V was cut by 2 bases and J by 3 bases, with 8 bases left in between. The CDR3 consists of 13 residues. The germline CDR1 and CDR2 sequences are MDHEN and SYDVKM. Findings and caveats of the study: Compared with EGFR-mutant or double wild-type lesions, KRAS-mutant nodules were more clonal.

The chain couples TRBV28 to TRBJ2-7, with a possible D match to TRBD1 (5 bases). Sequenced sample: FFPE invasive lung adenocarcinoma tissue. This receptor was identified in a person between 60 and 70 years old with lung adenocarcinoma. The CDR3 sequence is CASSLTGNYEQYF. The CDR3, as DNA: TGTGCCAGCAGTTTAACAGGTAACTACGAGCAGTACTTC.